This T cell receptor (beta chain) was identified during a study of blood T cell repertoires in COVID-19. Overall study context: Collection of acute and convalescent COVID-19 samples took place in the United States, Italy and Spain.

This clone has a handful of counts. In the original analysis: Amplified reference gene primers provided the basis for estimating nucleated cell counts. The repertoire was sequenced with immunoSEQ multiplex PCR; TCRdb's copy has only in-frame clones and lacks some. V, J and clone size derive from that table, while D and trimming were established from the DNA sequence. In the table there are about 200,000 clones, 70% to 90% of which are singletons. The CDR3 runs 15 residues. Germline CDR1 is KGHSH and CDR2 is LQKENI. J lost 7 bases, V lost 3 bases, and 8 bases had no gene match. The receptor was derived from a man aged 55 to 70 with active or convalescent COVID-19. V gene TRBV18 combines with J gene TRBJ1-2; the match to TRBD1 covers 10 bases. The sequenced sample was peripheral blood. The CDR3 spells CASSPGTGEDGGYTF. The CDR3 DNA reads TGTGCCAGCTCACCCGGGACAGGGGAGGACGGTGGCTACACCTTC.